The 32 T cell receptor beta chains below all came from one sample that was sequenced in a study of blood T cells in healthy people across ages. With a J-beta primer mix and a sample-barcoded 5' primer, a second PCR ran about 7 to 12 cycles. Each CDR3 protein gets one entry after TCRdb re-called the 5' RACE reads with MiXCR. This sample yields hundreds of thousands of distinct CDR3 sequences, of which about 42% are seen a single time; nearly 20% belongs to the top ten. Specimen: blood. Receptors originate from a man aged 55 to 69 in good health.

This clonotype was seen more than once but under ten times. The chain has TRBV5-5 and TRBJ1-2; the match to TRBD1 covers 7 bases. Germline V CDR1 and CDR2: SGHKS, YYEKEE (reference sequence). The trim removed 4 bases at V and 8 bases at J, leaving 8 bases unmatched. This CDR3 is 13 amino acids long. CDR3 sequence reads: CASSLDREGGYTF. The CDR3 nucleotides are TGTGCCAGCAGCCTTGACAGGGAGGGAGGCTACACCTTC.

This clonotype was seen only a few times. The rearrangement joins TRBV20-1 to TRBJ2-7; tentatively, D is TRBD2 (6 bases). This CDR3 has 13 residues. Per the germline V gene, CDR1 is DFQATT and CDR2 is SNEGSKA (reference sequence). V was clipped by 3 bases and J by 3 bases, with 12 bases between them. The DNA of the CDR3 is TGCAGTGCTAGGCCGGGACTCCACTACGAGCAGTACTTC. This translates into CSARPGLHYEQYF.

There are many counts of this clonotype. The chain carries TRBV27 and TRBJ2-7; 13 bases map to TRBD2. The CDR3 covers 15 residues. Germline lookup yields CDR1 MNHEY and CDR2 SMNVEV (reference sequence). Germline trimming cut 3 bases from V and 7 bases from J; bases unmatched to any gene: 6. The CDR3 region is CASSFLTSGGKEQYF. CDR3 in DNA: TGTGCCAGCAGTTTTCTGACTAGCGGGGGGAAAGAGCAGTACTTC.

The chain has TRBV6-2 or TRBV6-3 and TRBJ2-2; D is tentatively TRBD1 or TRBD2 (5 bases each). There are 17 residues in the CDR3. CDR1 MNHEY and CDR2 SVGEGT come from the germline V gene. V was cut by 0 bases and J by 4 bases, with 15 bases left in between. In nucleotides, the CDR3 is TGTGCCAGCAGTTACTCCTTTGGGACCCAAATCACCGGGGAGCTGTTTTTT. Encoded protein: CASSYSFGTQITGELFF.

In this sample, this clonotype turned up a few times. The chain has TRBV10-3 and TRBJ2-7; D is unclear. Germline loops: CDR1 ENHRY, CDR2 SYGVKD. The ends were cut back, 8 bases at V and 2 bases at J, with 16 bases in the middle. There are 14 residues in the CDR3. DNA for the CDR3: TGTGCCATCTTTATAGTCGACTCCCCCTACGAGCAGTACTTC. The encoded protein is CAIFIVDSPYEQYF.

This chain uses TRBV3-1 with TRBJ2-7, with D uncertain. Per germline, CDR1 LGHDT and CDR2 YNNKEL (reference sequence). The CDR3 is 14 residues long. V was shortened by 0 bases and J by 4 bases, with 10 bases between the two germline ends. Written as DNA, the CDR3 is TGTGCCAGCAGCCAAGACCAGAATCGGTACGAGCAGTACTTC. Its protein product is CASSQDQNRYEQYF.

The J gene is TRBJ1-5, the V gene TRBV5-6; D not certain. CDR1 and CDR2 from the germline V gene are SGHDT and YYEEEE. Deletions cut 3 bases from V and 0 bases from J, with 10 bases between. The CDR3 contains 15 residues. The CDR3 here is CASSSRWYSNQPQHF. CDR3 nucleotides: TGTGCCAGCAGCTCGCGGTGGTATAGCAATCAGCCCCAGCATTTT.

This clonotype was observed a handful of times. The genes are TRBV20-1 and TRBJ2-7; the match to TRBD2 covers 7 bases. V trimming: 6 bases; J trimming: 2 bases; junction bases outside the gene matches: 7. The length of the CDR3 is 13 residues. The germline CDR1 and CDR2 sequences are DFQATT and SNEGSKA (reference sequence). This CDR3 reads CSALSGPAYEQYF. The DNA for the CDR3 is TGCAGTGCACTTAGCGGGCCAGCCTACGAGCAGTACTTC.

The sample holds many counts of this clonotype. The chain combines TRBV12-3 or TRBV12-4 with TRBJ2-7; 8 bases align to TRBD1. This CDR3 contains 15 residues. V shed 5 bases, J shed 0 bases, and the junction held 6 bases outside the gene matches. The CDR3 DNA reads as TGTGCCAGCAGTATAGGGACAGGCCGCTCCTACGAGCAGTACTTC. Translation gives CASSIGTGRSYEQYF.

The rearrangement uses TRBV19 and TRBJ2-5, with a tentative D call TRBD2 (6 bases). This CDR3 comprises 15 residues. V was trimmed by 5 bases and J by 12 bases, leaving 25 bases between them. The V gene's germline CDR1 is LNHDA and CDR2 SQIVND (reference sequence). The CDR3 DNA reads TGTGCCAGTAGTGCCCCCGGGACTCAAAGAGAGGAGAAGTACTTC. As protein: CASSAPGTQREEKYF.

The J gene is TRBJ1-4, the V gene TRBV3-1; TRBD1 agrees at 8 bases. This CDR3 has 16 residues. Trimming removed 4 bases from V and 7 bases from J; junction bases left unmatched: 11. Germline V gene lookup returns CDR1 LGHDT and CDR2 YNNKEL (reference sequence). The CDR3 sequence is CASSLRDRTAGEKLFF. CDR3 nucleotide sequence: TGTGCCAGCAGCCTCCGGGACAGGACGGCTGGTGAAAAACTGTTTTTT.

The chain couples TRBV4-3 to TRBJ2-2; no clear D gene. Per the germline V gene, CDR1 is LGHNA and CDR2 is YSLEER. This CDR3 region has 18 residues. The germline V and J ends were trimmed by 0 bases and 1 base, with 15 bases remaining between them. In DNA, the CDR3 is TGCGCCAGCAGCCAAGATATGGTCGGCAGACTGAACACCGGGGAGCTGTTTTTT. Amino acid sequence: CASSQDMVGRLNTGELFF.

The V call is TRBV14, the J call TRBJ1-1; D is unresolved. The germline gives CDR1 SGHDN, CDR2 FVKESK. The CDR3 spans 11 residues. The V end was cut by 3 bases, the J end by 6 bases, with 5 bases between. The CDR3 bases are TGTGCCAGCAGCCAGGTGGCTGAAGCTTTCTTT. Protein product: CASSQVAEAFF.

The chain couples TRBV3-1 to TRBJ1-6; D gene unclear. The V end lost 6 bases, the J end lost 7 bases, and 10 bases lay between the germline ends. The germline V gene encodes CDR1 LGHDT and CDR2 YNNKEL (reference sequence). This CDR3 contains 13 residues. The DNA of the CDR3 is TGTGCCAGCAGGGGGTCAGCCAATTCACCCCTCCACTTT. Its protein is CASRGSANSPLHF. Filled out from reference TRBV3-1 and TRBJ1-6, the complete variable domain reads DTAVSQTPKYLVTQMGNDKSIKCEQNLGHDTMYWYKQDSKKFLKIMFSYNNKELIINETVPNRFSPKSPDKAHLNLHINSLELGDSAVYFCASRGSANSPLHFGNGTRLTVT.

J is TRBJ2-7 and V is TRBV4-1; D may be TRBD1 (6 bases). Trimming shortened V by 1 base and J by 7 bases, and 14 bases separated the two germline ends. The CDR3 spans 14 residues. Germline CDR1 is MGHRA and CDR2 is YSYEKL. In DNA form, the CDR3 reads TGCGCCAGCAGCCAAGTTCGACAGGCCAATGAGCAGTACTTC. Amino acids: CASSQVRQANEQYF.

The chain carries TRBV9 and TRBJ2-3, with a possible D match to TRBD1 (5 bases). Trimming removed 3 bases from V and 0 bases from J, with 20 bases in between. This CDR3 spans 18 amino acids. Germline values: CDR1 SGDLS, CDR2 YYNGEE. The CDR3, as DNA: TGTGCCAGCAGCGCTCGCGGTAACAAAGGGGCTAGCACAGATACGCAGTATTTT. Its translation is CASSARGNKGASTDTQYF.

V gene TRBV20-1 combines with J gene TRBJ2-6; D remains unclear. V shed 5 bases and J shed 2 bases, with 16 bases lying between them. CDR1 DFQATT and CDR2 SNEGSKA come from the germline V gene (reference sequence). CDR3 size: 16 residues. The CDR3 spells CSAPTVGITGANVLTF. CDR3 in DNA: TGCAGTGCTCCTACCGTGGGTATCACTGGGGCCAACGTCCTGACTTTC.

This clonotype has more than one count but fewer than ten. J is TRBJ1-2 and V is TRBV25-1, with D unclear. The V end lost 5 bases, the J end lost 5 bases, and 12 bases lay between the germline ends. This CDR3 comprises 13 residues. Germline assignment: CDR1 MGHDK and CDR2 SYGVNS. In nucleotides, the CDR3 is TGTGCCAGCAGTTCATCTGATCCATATGGCTACACCTTC. Protein: CASSSSDPYGYTF.

The V gene is TRBV4-3, the J gene TRBJ1-4; D gene uncertain. The V gene's germline CDR1 is LGHNA and CDR2 YSLEER. The CDR3 totals 17 residues. Trimming shortened V by 0 bases and J by 0 bases, and 11 bases separated the two germline ends. The CDR3 is CASSQDIRDSTNEKLFF. In DNA, the CDR3 is TGCGCCAGCAGCCAAGATATCAGAGATTCAACTAATGAAAAACTGTTTTTT.

This clonotype was found a few times. The genes are TRBV12-3 or TRBV12-4 and TRBJ2-5; D might be TRBD2 (6 bases). Between the trimmed V and J ends, which lost 3 bases and 4 bases, there was a span of 9 bases. The CDR3 totals 13 residues. CDR3 residues: CASSLGEAETQYF. CDR3 coding DNA: TGTGCCAGCAGTTTGGGGGAGGCAGAGACCCAGTACTTC.

The gene calls are TRBV4-1 and TRBJ1-4, with 7 bases fitting TRBD1. The CDR3 loop spans 15 amino acids. The V gene's germline CDR1 is MGHRA and CDR2 YSYEKL. Trimming took 5 bases from V and 5 from J; bases not matched to a gene: 8. CDR3 sequence reads: CASSSIDRENEKLFF. The CDR3 region has the DNA TGCGCCAGCAGCTCAATTGACAGGGAAAATGAAAAACTGTTTTTT.

In the case of this clonotype: One end of the junction fails to match germline, which may point to a read error. This chain connects TRBV4-1 to TRBJ2-3, with 10 bases lining up with TRBD2. Germline V CDR1 and CDR2: MGHRA, YSYEKL. There are 18 residues in the CDR3. CDR3 region: CASGQEGSGGRSTDTQYF. CDR3 in DNA: TGCGCCAGCGGCCAAGAAGGTAGCGGGGGGCGAAGCACAGATACGCAGTATTTT.

This clonotype was observed a handful of times. The chain is built from TRBV4-1 and TRBJ2-7; 7 bases map to TRBD1. Trimming at V came to 1 base and at J to 3 bases, leaving 9 bases not matched to a gene. Germline V lookup: CDR1 MGHRA, CDR2 YSYEKL. This CDR3 is built from 16 residues. This CDR3 is CASSQGGQRIFYEQYF. The CDR3 DNA sequence: TGCGCCAGCAGCCAAGGGGGACAGAGGATCTTCTACGAGCAGTACTTC.

This rearrangement joins TRBV6-1 to TRBJ1-1; D uncertain. The germline V and J ends were trimmed by 9 bases and 0 bases, with 11 bases remaining between them. The CDR3 consists of 13 residues. Looked up from germline, CDR1 is MNHNS and CDR2 is SASEGT. Here the CDR3 reads CASLGLLNTEAFF. The CDR3 coding sequence is TGTGCCAGTCTCGGACTCTTGAACACTGAAGCTTTCTTT.

The chain has TRBV12-3 or TRBV12-4 and TRBJ1-2, with D unresolved. V gave up 7 bases and J gave up 4 bases, with 10 bases separating them. The CDR3 spans 12 residues. CDR3 DNA sequence: TGTGCCAGCAAGCAGGCCCTCTATGGCTACACCTTC. This codes for CASKQALYGYTF.

This clonotype was seen a few times. J is TRBJ2-1 and V is TRBV4-3, with D possibly matching TRBD1 (6 bases). The V and J ends lost 0 bases and 13 bases respectively, with 16 bases between them. The CDR3 totals 14 residues. Germline CDR1 is LGHNA and CDR2 is YSLEER. CDR3 in amino acids: CASSQDLAGAKQFF. CDR3 DNA: TGCGCCAGCAGCCAAGATCTGGCAGGGGCAAAACAGTTCTTC.

This clonotype has just a few counts. The V call is TRBV29-1, the J call TRBJ1-2, with D uncertain. Trimming took off 3 bases at V and 4 bases at J, with 24 bases between the two ends. The CDR3 consists of 17 residues. Germline CDR1 reads SQVTM; CDR2 reads ANQGSEA. CDR3 bases: TGCAGCGTTGAGGTTTTCTTGGGCTCCGGGGAGCTCTATGGCTACACCTTC. Protein sequence: CSVEVFLGSGELYGYTF.

On this clonotype: A read error is possible here, since a much larger clone lies one base away. The chain employs TRBV29-1 and TRBJ2-1; D is unresolved. The end of the DNA fits TRBJ2-7 better, so the J call may be wrong. CDR1 and CDR2 (germline): SQVTM, ANQGSEA. The CDR3 is made up of 12 amino acids. The CDR3 loop is CSVKGVYNEQYF. The CDR3 nucleotides are TGCAGCGTTAAGGGTGTCTACAATGAGCAGTACTTC.

This clonotype was counted only a few times. V usage is TRBV5-1 and J usage is TRBJ1-1, with D perhaps matching TRBD1 (5 bases). V was clipped by 0 bases and J by 4 bases, with 13 bases between them. Per germline, CDR1 SGHRS and CDR2 YFSETQ. CDR3 length: 15 amino acids. The CDR3 loop reads CASSLGRGGGTEAFF. In DNA form, the CDR3 reads TGCGCCAGCAGCTTGGGCCGTGGGGGTGGCACTGAAGCTTTCTTT.

This clonotype was observed once. The junction departs from the called germline gene at one end, perhaps through a read error. The chain employs TRBV7-2 and TRBJ2-6; D call uncertain. In germline, CDR1 is SGHTA, CDR2 FQGNSA. The CDR3 totals 17 residues. As DNA, the CDR3 is TGTGCCAGCAGCGTAGCCGGACGGGTCTCTGGGGCCAACGTCCTGACTTTC. It is translated as CASSVAGRVSGANVLTF.

This clonotype appeared a few times. The chain couples TRBV4-3 to TRBJ1-5; unclear D gene. From germline, CDR1 is LGHNA and CDR2 YSLEER. Trimming pared 0 bases from V and 4 bases from J, leaving 13 bases between. This CDR3 region has 16 residues. The DNA of the CDR3 is TGCGCCAGCAGCCAAGATGTCAGAGTACGGAATCAGCCCCAGCATTTT. Its protein is CASSQDVRVRNQPQHF.

The chain carries TRBV28 and TRBJ2-7, with D perhaps assigned TRBD1 or TRBD2 (5 bases each). The V gene lost 8 bases and the J gene lost 1 base, with 9 bases spanning the gap. Germline V gene sequence: CDR1 MDHEN, CDR2 SYDVKM. The CDR3 spans 12 residues. CDR3 residues: CASGTPSYEQYF. CDR3 sequence (DNA): TGTGCCAGCGGGACGCCTTCCTACGAGCAGTACTTC. Based on the CDR3 plus reference TRBV28 and TRBJ2-7, the full variable domain is DVKVTQSSRYLVKRTGEKVFLECVQDMDHENMFWYRQDPGLGLRLIYFSYDVKMKEKGDIPEGYSVSREKKERFSLILESASTNQTSMYLCASGTPSYEQYFGPGTRLTVT.